This TCR beta chain stems from a study of cytomegalovirus exposure and HLA in healthy donors. General observations from the study: The productive fraction for most TCR beta V segments was about 90% or about 30% in an earlier analysis. Immune exposure data for these donors was limited to CMV serostatus. A later analysis revealed that TCR association rates differed between HLA loci, peaking at DRB1 and bottoming out at HLA-C. In a later analysis, common viral pathogens appeared linked to several of the most significant clusters.

Concerning this clone: Its antigen is still unknown.

Germline V CDR1 and CDR2: SGDLS, YYNGEE. The ends lost 0 bases at V and 5 bases at J; junction bases unmatched: 4. The CDR3 consists of 15 residues. Use of 60 Vbeta and 13 Jbeta primers characterized the PCR. The method was immunoSEQ multiplex PCR; TCRdb's version includes in-frame clones alone and lacks a portion of them. The sample consists of 150,000 or so clones, approximately 80% of them appearing once. Sequenced sample: PBMCs. The receptor's source is a woman in her forties in good health and CMV-seronegative. This rearrangement joins TRBV9 to TRBJ2-3, with 9 bases matching TRBD2. CDR3 bases: TGTGCCAGCAGCGTAGGTCTAGCGGGGCTAGATACGCAGTATTTT. This gives the protein CASSVGLAGLDTQYF.